Each of the 3 T cell receptor beta chains below was sequenced from the same sample in a study of cytomegalovirus exposure and HLA in healthy donors. The PCR was carried out with 60 Vbeta primers and 13 Jbeta primers. The protocol was immunoSEQ multiplex PCR, while the TCRdb copy is restricted to in-frame clones and leaves out a portion. This sample's table reports 120,000 to 150,000 clones. The sequenced sample was PBMCs. The source of these receptors is a woman aged 50 to 60 in good health and CMV-seronegative.

The V call is TRBV5-5, the J call TRBJ1-6, with unresolved D. Germline loops: CDR1 SGHKS, CDR2 YYEKEE (reference sequence). The CDR3 contains 13 residues. Trimming shortened V by 3 bases and J by 7 bases, and 8 bases separated the two germline ends. The CDR3 region is CASSSTGNSPLHF. The CDR3 coding sequence is TGTGCCAGCAGCTCAACGGGGAATTCACCCCTCCACTTT.

J is TRBJ1-5 and V is TRBV29-1, with D possibly TRBD1 on 5 matching bases. This CDR3 is 12 amino acids long. Germline CDR1 is SQVTM and CDR2 is ANQGSEA. Trimming removed 4 bases at V and 4 bases at J, with 8 bases between. CDR3 DNA: TGCAGCGTTGGATCAGGGAATCAGCCCCAGCATTTT. Its translation is CSVGSGNQPQHF.

This sequence joins TRBV11-3 and TRBJ2-3; D unclear. CDR3 length equals 13 residues. The V and J ends lost 5 bases and 1 base respectively, with 7 bases between them. Germline loops: CDR1 SGHNT, CDR2 YENEEA. The CDR3 is CASSRRGTDTQYF. The CDR3 coding sequence is TGTGCCAGCAGCCGCCGGGGCACAGATACGCAGTATTTT.